This TCR beta chain was recorded in a study of cytomegalovirus exposure and HLA in healthy donors. Whole-study results and caveats: The investigators catalogued 180 or so TCR beta chains as cytomegalovirus-associated.

PCR amplification relied on 60 Vbeta primers (plus 13 Jbeta primers). TCRdb's copy holds only in-frame clones and misses some; the assay was immunoSEQ multiplex PCR. Seen in this sample are some 150,000 clones; the ten most common clones hold about 0.8%. Donors counted as nominally healthy when sampled, yet unrecorded immune exposures were likely. CDR1 and CDR2 (germline): MNHNY, SVGAGI (reference sequence). J was trimmed by 7 bases and V by 6 bases; bases with no gene match: 4. The CDR3 is 14 residues long. Notes on this clone: Its antigen is unknown.

The sequence was obtained from a woman aged 18-35 years in good health and CMV-seropositive. The sequenced sample consisted of PBMCs. This chain uses TRBV6-6 with TRBJ1-6; 9 nucleotides align to TRBD1. CDR3 sequence: CASSQDRGNSPLHF. CDR3 nucleotide sequence: TGTGCCAGCAGCCAGGACAGGGGAAATTCACCCCTCCACTTT.